The entry that follows covers one T cell receptor (beta chain) sequence. This sample was included in a study of blood T cell repertoires in COVID-19. Germline V gene data show CDR1 as KGHSH and CDR2 as LQKENI. Trimming stripped 5 bases from V and 1 base from J, with 11 bases between. The CDR3 contains 14 residues. Measured with immunoSEQ multiplex PCR; TCRdb has only the in-frame clones, and not every one. This table has approximately 140,000 clones, more than 70% appearing once. The V and J genes are TRBV18 and TRBJ1-1; possibly TRBD1 for D (6 bases). The source of this sequence is a human donor in a cohort sampled during active COVID-19. Specimen: peripheral blood. The CDR3 DNA reads TGTGCCAGCTCATCGGGGACATCGAACACTGAAGCTTTCTTT. Translated: CASSSGTSNTEAFF.